These 32 T cell receptor beta chains were all obtained from the same sample, sequenced in a study of blood T cell repertoires in COVID-19. TCRdb's table, derived via immunoSEQ multiplex PCR, lists solely in-frame clones and lacks some. The sample has 130,000 to 150,000 clones; approximately 88% are singletons. What was sequenced was PBMCs or T cells enriched from blood (not recorded which). All receptors come from a woman in her thirties with acute COVID-19.

CDR3 coding DNA: TGCGCCAGCAGCTTGACAGTAAACACTGAAGCTTTCTTT. It specifies CASSLTVNTEAFF. The rearrangement uses TRBV5-1 and TRBJ1-1; D is ambiguous. The germline gives CDR1 SGHRS, CDR2 YFSETQ. The CDR3 is 13 residues long. Trimming took 1 base from V and 2 from J, leaving 6 bases between them.

CDR3 sequence (DNA): TGTGCCAGCAGCCTAGGTAGCACTGGGGCCAACGTCCTGACTTTC. It is translated as CASSLGSTGANVLTF. The chain carries TRBV7-2 and TRBJ2-6; D uncertain. This CDR3 has 15 residues. The germline V gene encodes CDR1 SGHTA and CDR2 FQGNSA. Trimming stripped 5 bases from V and 2 bases from J, with 10 bases between.

In this sample, this clone turned up a few times. This chain connects TRBV7-9 to TRBJ2-1; TRBD2 is a possible D gene (5 bases). V gave up 5 bases and J gave up 6 bases, with 14 bases separating them. CDR1 and CDR2 (germline): SEHNR, FQNEAQ (reference sequence). The CDR3 covers 14 residues. CDR3 region: CASSPRTVLNEQFF. The CDR3 region has the DNA TGTGCCAGCAGCCCCCGGACTGTCCTCAATGAGCAGTTCTTC.

In DNA form, the CDR3 reads TGTGCCAGCAGCTCCCAGACAGGGAGGGAGACCCAGTACTTC. Protein: CASSSQTGRETQYF. The chain links TRBV7-9 to TRBJ2-5, with D perhaps TRBD1 (7 bases). The V and J ends lost 4 bases and 5 bases respectively, with 14 bases between them. Looked up from germline, CDR1 is SEHNR and CDR2 is FQNEAQ (reference sequence). This CDR3 is 14 amino acids long.

The chain is built from TRBV28 and TRBJ1-1, with D uncertain. This CDR3 is 14 amino acids long. Looked up from germline, CDR1 is MDHEN and CDR2 is SYDVKM. V lost 4 bases to trimming and J lost 0 bases, with 9 bases between them. CDR3 DNA: TGTGCCAGCAGTTCCACTCGCATGAACACTGAAGCTTTCTTT. It yields the protein CASSSTRMNTEAFF.

The CDR3 coding sequence is TGTGCCTGGGGATACCAGGGGAACTATGGCTACACCTTC. As protein: CAWGYQGNYGYTF. The chain uses TRBV30 and TRBJ1-2; perhaps TRBD1 as D (6 bases). V lost 5 bases and J lost 2, with 12 bases in between. CDR3 length equals 13 residues. Germline V lookup: CDR1 GTSNPN, CDR2 SVGIG (reference sequence).

V and J are TRBV3-1 (or the pseudogene TRBV3-2) and TRBJ2-7; TRBD1 agrees at 9 bases. The CDR3 contains 16 residues. V lost 2 bases to trimming and J lost 3 bases; unmatched junction nucleotides: 8. The germline CDR1 and CDR2 sequences are LGHDT and YNNKEL (reference sequence). The CDR3 DNA follows: TGTGCCAGCAGCCAAACCGGGACAGGGATCATCTACGAGCAGTACTTC. Translation gives CASSQTGTGIIYEQYF.

The chain couples TRBV28 to TRBJ2-7, with TRBD2 identical over 14 bases. The CDR3 extends over 14 amino acids. V shed 6 bases, J shed 5 bases, and the junction held 3 bases outside the gene matches. Looked up from germline, CDR1 is MDHEN and CDR2 is SYDVKM. For the CDR3, the DNA is TGTGCCAGCAGCCGACTAGCGGGAGGGCACGAGCAGTACTTC. Its translation: CASSRLAGGHEQYF.

The CDR3 protein is CASSLDGQGTEAFF. The CDR3 coding sequence is TGTGCCAGCAGCTTAGATGGACAGGGAACTGAAGCTTTCTTT. V gene TRBV11-3 combines with J gene TRBJ1-1, with 8 nucleotides matching TRBD1. The V gene end was trimmed by 0 bases and the J gene end by 5 bases; junction bases not matched to a gene: 2. Germline loops: CDR1 SGHNT, CDR2 YENEEA. CDR3 length: 14 amino acids.

DNA of the CDR3: TGTGCCACCAGCAGAGGAGCGACAGATACGCAGTATTTT. Its protein product is CATSRGATDTQYF. This chain links TRBV15 with TRBJ2-3; D unclear. This CDR3 has 13 residues. Germline V gives CDR1 LNHNV, CDR2 YYDKDF (reference sequence). Trimming took 1 base from V and 3 from J, leaving 5 bases between them. The full variable domain, rest sourced from reference TRBV15 and TRBJ2-3, is DAMVIQNPRYQVTQFGKPVTLSCSQTLNHNVMYWYQQKSSQAPKLLFHYYDKDFNNEADTPDNFQSRRPNTSFCFLDIRSPGLGDTAMYLCATSRGATDTQYFGPGTRLTVL.

The chain carries TRBV7-2 and TRBJ2-1; TRBD2 matches at 11 bases. The junction had 11 bases not matched to a gene; V was cut back by 4 bases and J by 6 bases. The CDR3 has 17 residues. CDR1 and CDR2 (germline): SGHTA, FQGNSA. The CDR3 is CASSSMVAGGRSNEQFF. The CDR3 bases are TGTGCCAGCAGCTCGATGGTAGCGGGAGGGCGGAGCAATGAGCAGTTCTTC.

V and J are TRBV6-5 and TRBJ2-7; 7 bases align to TRBD1. Germline trimming cut 7 bases from V and 1 base from J; bases unmatched to any gene: 7. Germline CDR1 reads MNHEY; CDR2 reads SVGAGI. The CDR3 loop spans 14 amino acids. The CDR3 DNA is TGTGCCAGCACCTTTGGGACAGCATCCTACGAGCAGTACTTC. This gives the protein CASTFGTASYEQYF.

The table lists this clone with a count of one. The chain links TRBV4-1 to TRBJ1-5; the D gene is possibly TRBD1 (5 bases). The germline CDR1 and CDR2 sequences are MGHRA and YSYEKL. V dropped 0 bases and J dropped 6 bases, with 9 bases sitting between them. The CDR3 extends over 14 amino acids. Here the CDR3 DNA reads TGCGCCAGCAGCCAAGATTCAGGGTCTCAGCCCCAGCATTTT. Translating it yields CASSQDSGSQPQHF.

This CDR3 is CASRLQETGTLPNQPQHF. CDR3 coding DNA: TGTGCAAGTCGCTTGCAAGAGACAGGGACCCTTCCAAATCAGCCCCAGCATTTT. The V and J genes are TRBV12-2 and TRBJ1-5; the D call TRBD1 from the table was never checked on the DNA. TRBV12-2 is described as a pseudogene. The CDR3 covers 18 residues.

The chain joins TRBV7-2 to TRBJ1-2, with 7 bases lining up with TRBD1. The germline gives CDR1 SGHTA, CDR2 FQGNSA. The CDR3 totals 14 residues. The V and J ends lost 3 bases and 1 base, in that order; junction bases with no gene match: 2. The CDR3 DNA is TGTGCCAGCAGCTTGGGACAGCGTAACTATGGCTACACCTTC. Amino acid sequence: CASSLGQRNYGYTF.

This chain joins TRBV7-6 and TRBJ2-7; a possible D gene is TRBD1 (7 bases). Trimming left V 2 bases short and J 4 bases short, with 18 bases between. There are 16 residues in the CDR3. The germline gives CDR1 SGHVS, CDR2 FNYEAQ. CDR3 amino acids: CASSLYTGGRGYEQYF. In DNA, the CDR3 is TGTGCCAGCAGCTTATATACCGGGGGCAGGGGGTACGAGCAGTACTTC.

The chain combines TRBV29-1 with TRBJ2-5; 11 nucleotides align to TRBD2. CDR3 length equals 16 residues. Looked up from germline, CDR1 is SQVTM and CDR2 is ANQGSEA. Trimming removed 0 bases from V and 5 bases from J; junction bases left unmatched: 8. CDR3 nucleotide sequence: TGCAGCGTTGAAGATAGAACTAGCGGGAGCTGGGAGACCCAGTACTTC. Translation: CSVEDRTSGSWETQYF.

This chain links TRBV25-1 with TRBJ2-3, with 7 bases lining up with TRBD1. The V gene end was trimmed by 2 bases and the J gene end by 2 bases; junction bases not matched to a gene: 4. The germline gives CDR1 MGHDK, CDR2 SYGVNS. The CDR3 sequence is 15 residues long. The CDR3 region is CASSETGTATDTQYF. For the CDR3, the DNA is TGTGCCAGCAGTGAAACGGGGACAGCCACAGATACGCAGTATTTT.

The chain couples TRBV27 to TRBJ1-1, with D possibly being TRBD1 (6 bases). From germline, CDR1 is MNHEY and CDR2 SMNVEV (reference sequence). The V and J ends lost 6 bases and 4 bases respectively, with 15 bases between them. The CDR3 is 14 amino acids. The CDR3 here is CASSSGTRVTEAFF. CDR3 DNA sequence: TGTGCCAGCAGCAGCGGGACACGAGTCACTGAAGCTTTCTTT.

The rearrangement uses TRBV6-5 and TRBJ1-2; D uncertain. Between the trimmed V and J ends, which lost 2 bases and 3 bases, there was a span of 16 bases. The CDR3 is made up of 16 amino acids. The germline V gene encodes CDR1 MNHEY and CDR2 SVGAGI. CDR3 sequence: CASSYTRLGRDYGYTF. Written as DNA, the CDR3 is TGTGCCAGCAGTTACACCCGACTAGGACGGGACTATGGCTACACCTTC.

The rearrangement uses TRBV3-1 (or the pseudogene TRBV3-2) and TRBJ2-4; no reliable D call. The V end was cut by 0 bases, the J end by 2 bases, with 11 bases between. This CDR3 has 16 residues. Germline loops: CDR1 LGHDT, CDR2 YNNKEL (reference sequence). The CDR3 loop is CASSQEGGSSKNIQYF. The CDR3 DNA reads as TGTGCCAGCAGCCAAGAAGGCGGCTCGTCCAAAAACATTCAGTACTTC.

This clone was observed a few times. This sample also contains other DNA sequences that code for the same CDR3. The chain carries TRBV18 and TRBJ2-5; weak D call: TRBD1 (5 bases). Trimming pared 6 bases from V and 2 bases from J, leaving 16 bases between. From germline, CDR1 is KGHSH and CDR2 LQKENI. This CDR3 is built from 15 residues. The CDR3 here is CASSRSRAGQETQYF. The DNA for the CDR3 is TGTGCCAGCTCGCGGAGCAGGGCAGGGCAAGAGACCCAGTACTTC. Looking up the rest from reference TRBV18 and TRBJ2-5 gives the full variable domain: NAGVMQNPRHLVRRRGQEARLRCSPMKGHSHVYWYRQLPEEGLKFMVYLQKENIIDESGMPKERFSAEFPKEGPSILRIQQVVRGDSAAYFCASSRSRAGQETQYFGPGTRLLVL.

The chain uses TRBV29-1 and TRBJ1-4; a possible D gene is TRBD1 (5 bases). V was trimmed by 3 bases and J by 0 bases, leaving 11 bases between them. CDR1 and CDR2 from the germline V gene are SQVTM and ANQGSEA. The CDR3 covers 15 residues. DNA for the CDR3: TGCAGCGTTGACGGGGGAGTCACAACTAATGAAAAACTGTTTTTT. It yields the protein CSVDGGVTTNEKLFF. The variable domain in full, with the rest retrieved from reference TRBV29-1 and TRBJ1-4, is SAVISQKPSRDICQRGTSLTIQCQVDSQVTMMFWYRQQPGQSLTLIATANQGSEATYESGFVIDKFPISRPNLTFSTLTVSNMSPEDSSIYLCSVDGGVTTNEKLFFGSGTQLSVL.

This clone was detected only once. The V call is TRBV7-2, the J call TRBJ1-3, with D tentatively TRBD1 (6 bases). Trimming removed 1 base from V and 2 bases from J, with 9 bases in between. The CDR3 covers 15 residues. Germline assignment: CDR1 SGHTA and CDR2 FQGNSA. The chain's CDR3 is CASSLGGLAGNTIYF. CDR3 sequence (DNA): TGTGCCAGCAGCTTAGGGGGGCTCGCTGGAAACACCATATATTTT.

The V gene is TRBV29-1, the J gene TRBJ2-1; weak D call: TRBD1 (6 bases). The CDR3 has 13 amino acids. CDR1 and CDR2 from the germline V gene are SQVTM and ANQGSEA. V was cut by 6 bases and J by 9 bases, with 18 bases left in between. The CDR3 here is CSVGGSWVSEQFF. CDR3 coding DNA: TGCAGCGTAGGGGGTTCGTGGGTAAGTGAGCAGTTCTTC.

The rearrangement uses TRBV4-1 and TRBJ1-2, with a tentative D call TRBD1 (6 bases). Trimming stripped 6 bases from V and 1 base from J, with 18 bases between. The CDR3 covers 16 residues. Germline V gives CDR1 MGHRA, CDR2 YSYEKL. As DNA, the CDR3 is TGCGCCAGCAGGAGATCAGGGGTGGGGGATAACTATGGCTACACCTTC. This encodes CASRRSGVGDNYGYTF.

J is TRBJ2-6 and V is TRBV9; no definite D call. Germline CDR1 reads SGDLS; CDR2 reads YYNGEE. The CDR3 is 13 amino acids. V was trimmed by 5 bases and J by 2 bases, leaving 5 bases between them. The CDR3 reads CASRGPGANVLTF. In DNA, the CDR3 is TGTGCCAGCAGGGGCCCTGGGGCCAACGTCCTGACTTTC. Complete variable domain (other parts from reference TRBV9 and TRBJ2-6): DSGVTQTPKHLITATGQRVTLRCSPRSGDLSVYWYQQSLDQGLQFLIQYYNGEERAKGNILERFSAQQFPDLHSELNLSSLELGDSALYFCASRGPGANVLTFGAGSRLTVL.

This chain connects TRBV28 to TRBJ2-1, with D perhaps matching TRBD1 (5 bases). V was cut by 8 bases and J by 7 bases, with 18 bases left in between. Per the germline V gene, CDR1 is MDHEN and CDR2 is SYDVKM. The CDR3 totals 14 residues. The CDR3: CASHLGRVGNEQFF. DNA of the CDR3: TGTGCCAGCCACCTTGGCAGGGTGGGAAATGAGCAGTTCTTC.

This clone has a handful of counts. The chain uses TRBV12-3 or TRBV12-4 and TRBJ1-6; D is perhaps TRBD1 (5 bases). Trimming took off 6 bases at V and 14 bases at J, with 17 bases between the two ends. This CDR3 contains 13 residues. CDR3 nucleotides: TGTGCCAGCAGGCCCCCCGGGGGAATAACCCTCCACTTT. Amino acids: CASRPPGGITLHF.

The V gene is TRBV7-2, the J gene TRBJ1-1, with a possible D match to TRBD1 (5 bases). Germline lookup yields CDR1 SGHTA and CDR2 FQGNSA. The CDR3 sequence is 13 residues long. V dropped 11 bases and J dropped 5 bases, with 18 bases sitting between them. The CDR3 reads CAREEGAGTEAFF. CDR3 DNA: TGTGCCCGTGAGGAAGGGGCTGGGACTGAAGCTTTCTTT.

V gene TRBV7-3 combines with J gene TRBJ1-2; D is perhaps TRBD1 (6 bases). The CDR3 spans 14 residues. Per germline, CDR1 SGHTA and CDR2 FQGTGA. V was shortened by 8 bases and J by 8 bases, with 21 bases between the two germline ends. The CDR3 region has the DNA TGTGCCAGCGGACCTACAGGGCTCATCGGCGGCTACACCTTC. This codes for CASGPTGLIGGYTF.

The chain carries TRBV15 and TRBJ1-2; D uncertain. Per the germline V gene, CDR1 is LNHNV and CDR2 is YYDKDF (reference sequence). The V end was cut by 4 bases, the J end by 2 bases, with 8 bases between. CDR3 length equals 13 residues. As DNA, the CDR3 is TGTGCCACCAGCATGTACGGGAACTATGGCTACACCTTC. Translating gives CATSMYGNYGYTF.